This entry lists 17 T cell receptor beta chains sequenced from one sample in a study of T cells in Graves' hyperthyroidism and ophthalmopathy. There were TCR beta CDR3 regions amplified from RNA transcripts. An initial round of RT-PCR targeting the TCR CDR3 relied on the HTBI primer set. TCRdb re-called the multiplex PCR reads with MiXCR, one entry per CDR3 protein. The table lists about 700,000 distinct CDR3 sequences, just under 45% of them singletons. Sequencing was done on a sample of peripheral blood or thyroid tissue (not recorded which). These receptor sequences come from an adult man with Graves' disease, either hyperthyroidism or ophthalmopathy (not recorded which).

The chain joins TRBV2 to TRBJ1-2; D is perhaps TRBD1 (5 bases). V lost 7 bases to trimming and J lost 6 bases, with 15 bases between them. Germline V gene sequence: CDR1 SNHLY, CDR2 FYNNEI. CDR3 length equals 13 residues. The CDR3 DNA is TGTGCCAGCAATACTCAGGGTCTCGATGGCTACACCTTC. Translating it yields CASNTQGLDGYTF.

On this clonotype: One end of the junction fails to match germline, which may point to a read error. The CDR3 DNA reads as TGCGCCAGCACTCGGCGTTCGAACACTGAAGCTTCCTTT. Encoded protein: CASTRRSNTEASF. The chain combines TRBV10-3 with TRBJ1-1; D gene ambiguous. The germline V gene encodes CDR1 ENHRY and CDR2 SYGVKD. CDR3 length equals 13 residues.

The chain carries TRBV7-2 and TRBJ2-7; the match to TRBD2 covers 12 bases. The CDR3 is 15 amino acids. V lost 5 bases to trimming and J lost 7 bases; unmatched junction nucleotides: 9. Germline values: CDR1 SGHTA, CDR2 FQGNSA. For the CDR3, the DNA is TGTGCCAGCAGCCTAAGCACCGGGACTAGCGGGGAGCAGTACTTC. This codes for CASSLSTGTSGEQYF.

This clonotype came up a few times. CDR3 DNA sequence: TGCGCCAGCAGCACTGTGGCGGGGAACTCCTACGAGCAGTACTTC. It translates to CASSTVAGNSYEQYF. V is TRBV5-1 and J is TRBJ2-7; D is perhaps TRBD2 (6 bases). There are 15 residues in the CDR3. Looked up from germline, CDR1 is SGHRS and CDR2 is YFSETQ. Trimming took off 4 bases at V and 0 bases at J, with 14 bases between the two ends.

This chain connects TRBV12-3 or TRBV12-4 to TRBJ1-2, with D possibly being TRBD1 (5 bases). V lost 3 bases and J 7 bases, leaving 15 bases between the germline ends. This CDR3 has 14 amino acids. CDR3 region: CASSLWGDQSGYTF. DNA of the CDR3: TGTGCCAGCAGTTTGTGGGGGGACCAGTCTGGCTACACCTTC.

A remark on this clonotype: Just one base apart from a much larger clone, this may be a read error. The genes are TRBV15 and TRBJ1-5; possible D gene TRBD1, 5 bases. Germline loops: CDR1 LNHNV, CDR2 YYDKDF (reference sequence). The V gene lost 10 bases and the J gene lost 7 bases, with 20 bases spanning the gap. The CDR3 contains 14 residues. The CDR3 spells CASSPGVVGQPQHF. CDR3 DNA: TGTGCCAGCAGTCCGGGGGTTGTGGGACAGCCCCAGCATTTT.

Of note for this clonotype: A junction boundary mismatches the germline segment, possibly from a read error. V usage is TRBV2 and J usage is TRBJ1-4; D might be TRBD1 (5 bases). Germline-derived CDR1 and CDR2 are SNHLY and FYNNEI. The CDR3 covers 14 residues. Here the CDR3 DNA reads TGTGCCAGCAAGCAGGGATCAGCTAATGAAAAACTGTCTTTT. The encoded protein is CASKQGSANEKLSF.

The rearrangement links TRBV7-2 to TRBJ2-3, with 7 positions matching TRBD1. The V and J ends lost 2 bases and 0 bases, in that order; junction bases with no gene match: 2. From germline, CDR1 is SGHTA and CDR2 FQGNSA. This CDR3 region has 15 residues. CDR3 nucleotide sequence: TGTGCCAGCAGCTTATTGACAGGGAGCACAGATACGCAGTATTTT. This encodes CASSLLTGSTDTQYF.

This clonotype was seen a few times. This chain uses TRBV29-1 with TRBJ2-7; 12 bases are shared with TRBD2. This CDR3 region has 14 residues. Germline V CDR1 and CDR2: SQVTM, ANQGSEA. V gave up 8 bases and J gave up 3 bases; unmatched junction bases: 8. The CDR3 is CSLGPSGRGYEQYF. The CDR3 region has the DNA TGCAGCCTCGGACCTAGCGGGAGGGGCTACGAGCAGTACTTC.

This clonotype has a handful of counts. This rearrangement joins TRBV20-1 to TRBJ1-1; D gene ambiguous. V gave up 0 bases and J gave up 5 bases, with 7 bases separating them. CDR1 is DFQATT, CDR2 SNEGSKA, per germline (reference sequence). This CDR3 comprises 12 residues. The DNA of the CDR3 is TGCAGTGCTAGAGATGGTAAGACTGAAGCTTTCTTT. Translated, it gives CSARDGKTEAFF.

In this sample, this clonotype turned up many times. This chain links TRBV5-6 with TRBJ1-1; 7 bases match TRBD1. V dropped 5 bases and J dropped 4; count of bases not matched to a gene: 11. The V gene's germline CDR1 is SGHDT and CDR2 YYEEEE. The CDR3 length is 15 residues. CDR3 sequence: CASSSAGGLRTEAFF. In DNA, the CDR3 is TGTGCCAGCAGTTCAGCAGGGGGTCTTCGCACTGAAGCTTTCTTT.

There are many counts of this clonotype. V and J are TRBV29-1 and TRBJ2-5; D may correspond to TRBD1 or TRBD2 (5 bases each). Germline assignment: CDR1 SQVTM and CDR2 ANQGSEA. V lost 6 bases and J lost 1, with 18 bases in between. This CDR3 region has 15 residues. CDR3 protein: CSVPRGPGIQETQYF. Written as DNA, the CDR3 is TGCAGCGTCCCTCGGGGTCCAGGGATCCAAGAGACCCAGTACTTC.

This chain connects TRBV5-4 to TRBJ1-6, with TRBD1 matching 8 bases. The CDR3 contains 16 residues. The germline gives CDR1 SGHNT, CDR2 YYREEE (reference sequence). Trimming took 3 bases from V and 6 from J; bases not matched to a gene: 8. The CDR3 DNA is TGTGCCAGCAGCTCCGGACAGGGAGGCTCTAATTCACCCCTCCACTTT. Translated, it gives CASSSGQGGSNSPLHF.

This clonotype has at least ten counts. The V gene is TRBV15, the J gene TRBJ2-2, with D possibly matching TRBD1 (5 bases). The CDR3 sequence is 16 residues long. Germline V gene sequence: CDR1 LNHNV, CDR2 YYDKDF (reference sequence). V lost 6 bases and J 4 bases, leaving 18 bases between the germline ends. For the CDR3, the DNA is TGTGCCACCAGTCTCAGTTTAAGGGGCGTCACCGGGGAGCTGTTTTTT. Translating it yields CATSLSLRGVTGELFF.

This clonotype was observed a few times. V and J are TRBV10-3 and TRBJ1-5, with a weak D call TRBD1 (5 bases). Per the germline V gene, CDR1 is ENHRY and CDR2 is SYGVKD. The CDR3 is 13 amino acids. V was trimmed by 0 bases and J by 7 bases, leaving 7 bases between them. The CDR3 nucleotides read TGTGCCATCAGTGAGTCGGGGCTACAGCCCCAGCATTTT. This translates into CAISESGLQPQHF.

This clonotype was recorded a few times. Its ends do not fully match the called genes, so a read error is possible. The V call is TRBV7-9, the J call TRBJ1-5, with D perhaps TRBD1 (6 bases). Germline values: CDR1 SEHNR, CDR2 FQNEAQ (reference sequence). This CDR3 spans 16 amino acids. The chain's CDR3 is CASSPQQGIGNQPQHF. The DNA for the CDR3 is TGCGCCAGCAGCCCTCAACAGGGAATCGGCAATCAGCCCCAGCATTTT.

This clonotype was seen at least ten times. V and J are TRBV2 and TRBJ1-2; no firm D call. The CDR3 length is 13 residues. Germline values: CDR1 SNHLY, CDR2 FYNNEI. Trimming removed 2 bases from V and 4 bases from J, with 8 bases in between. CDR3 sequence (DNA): TGTGCCAGCAGTGAAACTACTATCTATGGCTACACCTTC. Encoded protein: CASSETTIYGYTF. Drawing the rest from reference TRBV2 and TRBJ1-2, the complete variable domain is EPEVTQTPSHQVTQMGQEVILRCVPISNHLYFYWYRQILGQKVEFLVSFYNNEISEKSEIFDDQFSVERPDGSNFTLKIRSTKLEDSAMYFCASSETTIYGYTFGSGTRLTVV.